The rows below give T cell receptor beta chains drawn from one sample of a study of CD8+ T cells in alopecia areata. This table comes from immunoSEQ multiplex PCR, and its TCRdb copy is limited to in-frame clones, with some not included. The top ten hold over 15% of the sample, which has roughly 75,000 clones, about three fifths seen once. Sequencing was performed on CD8+ T cells sorted from blood, taken at week 0. All receptors derive from a human donor with alopecia areata. Each CDR3 is given with its conserved first and last residue. D genes are given only for firm matches. Clone size is given for some rows only: seen once, a few or many times, or a class if the clone is expanded.

CDR3aa: CASSLGGQFNQPQHF
CDR3nt: TGTGCCAGCAGTTTAGGTGGGCAGTTTAATCAGCCCCAGCATTTT
d_gene: NA
v_gene: TRBV27
j_gene: TRBJ1-5
abundance: NA

CDR3aa: CASRPGLGDQETQYF
CDR3nt: TGTGCCAGCAGACCGGGACTAGGGGATCAAGAGACCCAGTACTTC
d_gene: TRBD2
v_gene: TRBV27
j_gene: TRBJ2-5
abundance: NA

CDR3aa: CASSFGVGVRTEAFF
CDR3nt: TGTGCCAGCAGTTTCGGCGTTGGGGTAAGGACTGAAGCTTTCTTT
d_gene: NA
v_gene: TRBV28
j_gene: TRBJ1-1
abundance: NA

CDR3aa: CASRTSGVYNEQFF
CDR3nt: TGTGCCAGCAGGACTAGCGGGGTCTACAATGAGCAGTTCTTC
d_gene: TRBD2
v_gene: TRBV25-1
j_gene: TRBJ2-1
abundance: NA

CDR3aa: CASGQPQHF
CDR3nt: TGTGCCAGCGGCCAGCCCCAGCATTTT
d_gene: NA
v_gene: TRBV6-5
j_gene: TRBJ1-5
abundance: few

CDR3aa: CASSLGQVYGYTF
CDR3nt: TGTGCCAGCAGCTTAGGCCAGGTCTATGGCTACACCTTC
d_gene: NA
v_gene: TRBV7-9
j_gene: TRBJ1-2
abundance: NA

CDR3aa: CASSPRQGNFANQPQHF
CDR3nt: TGTGCCAGCTCACCCAGACAGGGCAATTTTGCCAATCAGCCCCAGCATTTT
d_gene: TRBD1
v_gene: TRBV18
j_gene: TRBJ1-5
abundance: NA

CDR3aa: CSVVLGESNYGYTF
CDR3nt: TGCAGCGTTGTTCTGGGGGAGTCCAACTATGGCTACACCTTC
d_gene: NA
v_gene: TRBV29-1
j_gene: TRBJ1-2
abundance: NA

CDR3aa: CSPRSLGARDTEAFF
CDR3nt: TGCAGCCCTCGATCCTTAGGGGCGCGGGACACTGAAGCTTTCTTT
d_gene: NA
v_gene: TRBV29-1
j_gene: TRBJ1-1
abundance: NA

CDR3aa: CASSQGQQGYEQYF
CDR3nt: TGCGCCAGCAGCCAAGGCCAACAGGGTTACGAGCAGTACTTC
d_gene: NA
v_gene: TRBV4-3
j_gene: TRBJ2-7
abundance: NA

CDR3aa: CASSPDSKNTEAFF
CDR3nt: TGTGCCAGCAGCCCGGACAGCAAGAACACTGAAGCTTTCTTT
d_gene: NA
v_gene: TRBV7-9
j_gene: TRBJ1-1
abundance: NA

CDR3aa: CASSPGGTSGSYEQYF
CDR3nt: TGTGCCAGCAGCCCGGGCGGGACTAGCGGATCCTACGAGCAGTACTTC
d_gene: TRBD2
v_gene: TRBV13
j_gene: TRBJ2-7
abundance: NA

CDR3aa: CASSVNPYGYTF
CDR3nt: TGTGCCAGCAGTGTGAATCCCTATGGCTACACCTTC
d_gene: NA
v_gene: TRBV25-1
j_gene: TRBJ1-2
abundance: NA

CDR3aa: CASSEGGIKPQHF
CDR3nt: TGTGCCAGCAGTGAAGGGGGAATTAAGCCCCAGCATTTT
d_gene: NA
v_gene: TRBV25-1
j_gene: TRBJ1-5
abundance: NA

CDR3aa: CASSLDQSDRARETQYF
CDR3nt: TGTGCCAGCAGCCTCGACCAAAGCGACAGGGCAAGAGAGACCCAGTACTTC
d_gene: TRBD1
v_gene: TRBV5-6
j_gene: TRBJ2-5
abundance: NA

CDR3aa: CSVSEQGFYGYTF
CDR3nt: TGCAGCGTTTCCGAACAGGGATTCTATGGCTACACCTTC
d_gene: NA
v_gene: TRBV29-1
j_gene: TRBJ1-2
abundance: few

CDR3aa: CASSLSGLGNTEAFF
CDR3nt: TGCGCCAGCAGCTTGTCGGGTTTAGGGAACACTGAAGCTTTCTTT
d_gene: NA
v_gene: TRBV5-1
j_gene: TRBJ1-1
abundance: few

CDR3aa: CASSPQGANEQFF
CDR3nt: TGTGCCAGCAGCCCACAGGGTGCGAATGAGCAGTTCTTC
d_gene: NA
v_gene: TRBV7-9
j_gene: TRBJ2-1
abundance: few

CDR3aa: CASSQDWPGLSYEQYF
CDR3nt: TGCGCCAGCAGCCAAGATTGGCCAGGTCTGTCCTACGAGCAGTACTTC
d_gene: NA
v_gene: TRBV4-3
j_gene: TRBJ2-7
abundance: NA

CDR3aa: CASSVEVSSYNEQFF
CDR3nt: TGTGCCAGCAGCGTAGAAGTTAGCTCCTACAATGAGCAGTTCTTC
d_gene: NA
v_gene: TRBV9
j_gene: TRBJ2-1
abundance: NA

CDR3aa: CATRAGGGNQPQHF
CDR3nt: TGTGCCACCAGGGCAGGGGGCGGCAATCAGCCCCAGCATTTT
d_gene: TRBD1
v_gene: TRBV15
j_gene: TRBJ1-5
abundance: NA

CDR3aa: CAWSENTGTEAFF
CDR3nt: TGTGCCTGGAGCGAAAACACAGGCACTGAAGCTTTCTTT
d_gene: NA
v_gene: TRBV30
j_gene: TRBJ1-1
abundance: NA

CDR3aa: CSVEGPNYGYTF
CDR3nt: TGCAGCGTTGAGGGGCCTAACTATGGCTACACCTTC
d_gene: NA
v_gene: TRBV29-1
j_gene: TRBJ1-2
abundance: NA

CDR3aa: CASSLSPGPILYQETQYF
CDR3nt: TGTGCCAGCAGTTTATCCCCGGGCCCCATCTTGTACCAAGAGACCCAGTACTTC
d_gene: NA
v_gene: TRBV28
j_gene: TRBJ2-5
abundance: few

CDR3aa: CASSSTSRDKGFGYTF
CDR3nt: TGTGCCAGCAGCTCTACCAGCCGGGACAAAGGCTTTGGCTACACCTTC
d_gene: NA
v_gene: TRBV7-9
j_gene: TRBJ1-2
abundance: NA

CDR3aa: CATTKGGTEENIQYF
CDR3nt: TGTGCCACCACTAAGGGGGGGACAGAGGAAAACATTCAGTACTTC
d_gene: NA
v_gene: TRBV15
j_gene: TRBJ2-4
abundance: NA

CDR3aa: CASSPLGAVQETQYF
CDR3nt: TGTGCCAGCAGCCCCCTTGGGGCGGTACAAGAGACCCAGTACTTC
d_gene: NA
v_gene: TRBV11-1
j_gene: TRBJ2-5
abundance: NA

CDR3aa: CASSAGGPYEQYF
CDR3nt: TGTGCCAGCAGTGCGGGGGGGCCCTACGAGCAGTACTTC
d_gene: TRBD2
v_gene: TRBV27
j_gene: TRBJ2-7
abundance: few

CDR3aa: CSVEDPGKSSYNEQFF
CDR3nt: TGCAGCGTTGAAGATCCGGGTAAGAGCTCCTACAATGAGCAGTTCTTC
d_gene: NA
v_gene: TRBV29-1
j_gene: TRBJ2-1
abundance: NA

CDR3aa: CSVEEDRDQETQYF
CDR3nt: TGCAGCGTTGAAGAGGACAGGGACCAAGAGACCCAGTACTTC
d_gene: TRBD1
v_gene: TRBV29-1
j_gene: TRBJ2-5
abundance: NA

CDR3aa: CSAHPLGGQNIQYF
CDR3nt: TGCAGCGCCCACCCCTTGGGCGGACAAAACATTCAGTACTTC
d_gene: NA
v_gene: TRBV29-1
j_gene: TRBJ2-4
abundance: NA

CDR3aa: CASSDRAGAGAGELFF
CDR3nt: TGTGCCAGCAGCGACCGAGCGGGAGCGGGGGCCGGGGAGCTGTTTTTT
d_gene: TRBD2
v_gene: TRBV9
j_gene: TRBJ2-2
abundance: few

CDR3aa: CASSPTSEGTWCQPQHF
CDR3nt: TGTGCCAGCAGCCCGACCTCGGAGGGAACGTGGTGTCAGCCCCAGCATTTT
d_gene: NA
v_gene: TRBV7-9
j_gene: TRBJ1-5
abundance: NA

CDR3aa: CASSFITPGELFF
CDR3nt: TGTGCCAGCAGCTTCATCACCCCCGGGGAGCTGTTTTTT
d_gene: NA
v_gene: TRBV5-4
j_gene: TRBJ2-2
abundance: NA

CDR3aa: CAWRTGNQPQHF
CDR3nt: TGTGCTTGGAGGACAGGCAATCAGCCCCAGCATTTT
d_gene: NA
v_gene: TRBV5-4
j_gene: TRBJ1-5
abundance: NA

CDR3aa: CASSLELSTDTQYF
CDR3nt: TGTGCCAGCAGCTTGGAGCTCAGCACAGATACGCAGTATTTT
d_gene: NA
v_gene: TRBV7-9
j_gene: TRBJ2-3
abundance: few

CDR3aa: CATNSRPSKGDTQYF
CDR3nt: TGTGCCACTAACTCTCGGCCATCCAAGGGAGATACGCAGTATTTT
d_gene: NA
v_gene: TRBV27
j_gene: TRBJ2-3
abundance: few

CDR3aa: CSVAGSDRVPGGYTF
CDR3nt: TGCAGCGTTGCCGGCTCGGACAGGGTCCCGGGTGGCTACACCTTC
d_gene: TRBD1
v_gene: TRBV29-1
j_gene: TRBJ1-2
abundance: few

CDR3aa: CASSLRQGQEKLFF
CDR3nt: TGTGCCAGCAGTTTAAGACAGGGGCAGGAAAAACTGTTTTTT
d_gene: TRBD1
v_gene: TRBV28
j_gene: TRBJ1-4
abundance: medium-sized

CDR3aa: CASSGVASGDETQYF
CDR3nt: TGTGCCAGCAGTGGGGTGGCTAGCGGTGATGAGACCCAGTACTTC
d_gene: TRBD2
v_gene: TRBV2
j_gene: TRBJ2-5
abundance: NA

CDR3aa: CASSLFFPSSYNEQFF
CDR3nt: TGTGCCAGCAGCTTATTCTTCCCGAGCTCCTACAATGAGCAGTTCTTC
d_gene: NA
v_gene: TRBV13
j_gene: TRBJ2-1
abundance: few

CDR3aa: CSVEGLAGGNGDTQYF
CDR3nt: TGCAGCGTTGAGGGACTAGCGGGGGGGAATGGAGATACGCAGTATTTT
d_gene: TRBD2
v_gene: TRBV29-1
j_gene: TRBJ2-3
abundance: NA

CDR3aa: CASSYSFNDEQYF
CDR3nt: TGTGCCAGCAGTTACTCCTTCAACGACGAGCAGTACTTC
d_gene: NA
v_gene: TRBV6-5
j_gene: TRBJ2-7
abundance: once

CDR3aa: CSVEVTSGGYEQYF
CDR3nt: TGCAGCGTTGAAGTTACTAGCGGGGGCTACGAGCAGTACTTC
d_gene: TRBD2
v_gene: TRBV29-1
j_gene: TRBJ2-7
abundance: once

CDR3aa: CASSPNGVSNQPQHF
CDR3nt: TGCGCCAGCAGCCCGAACGGGGTTAGCAATCAGCCCCAGCATTTT
d_gene: NA
v_gene: TRBV5-1
j_gene: TRBJ1-5
abundance: few

CDR3aa: CTSSPQAVGSGNGELFF
CDR3nt: NA
d_gene: NA
v_gene: TRBV1
j_gene: TRBJ2-2
abundance: NA

CDR3aa: CASTGNTIYF
CDR3nt: TGTGCCAGCACCGGGAACACCATATATTTT
d_gene: NA
v_gene: TRBV19
j_gene: TRBJ1-3
abundance: NA

CDR3aa: CSVEDGANGAFF
CDR3nt: TGCAGCGTTGAAGATGGGGCGAACGGGGCTTTCTTT
d_gene: NA
v_gene: TRBV29-1
j_gene: TRBJ1-1
abundance: NA

CDR3aa: CASSFGQLNQPQHF
CDR3nt: TGTGCCAGCAGCTTCGGACAGCTCAATCAGCCCCAGCATTTT
d_gene: NA
v_gene: TRBV7-9
j_gene: TRBJ1-5
abundance: NA

CDR3aa: CASSYAGVGETQYF
CDR3nt: TGTGCCAGCAGTTACGCGGGAGTGGGGGAGACCCAGTACTTC
d_gene: TRBD2
v_gene: TRBV6-5
j_gene: TRBJ2-5
abundance: NA

CDR3aa: CASSYRGEEEETQYF
CDR3nt: TGTGCCAGCAGTTATCGCGGGGAGGAAGAAGAGACCCAGTACTTC
d_gene: NA
v_gene: TRBV6-5
j_gene: TRBJ2-5
abundance: NA

CDR3aa: CASSYCVCDYTF
CDR3nt: TGTGCCAGCAGTTACTGTGTTTGCGACTACACCTTC
d_gene: NA
v_gene: TRBV6-5
j_gene: TRBJ1-2
abundance: NA

CDR3aa: CASSSGFTGELFF
CDR3nt: TGCGCCAGCAGCTCGGGGTTTACCGGGGAGCTGTTTTTT
d_gene: NA
v_gene: TRBV4-3
j_gene: TRBJ2-2
abundance: NA

CDR3aa: CASRGLAGYLNEQFF
CDR3nt: TGTGCCAGCAGGGGACTAGCGGGATACTTGAATGAGCAGTTCTTC
d_gene: TRBD2
v_gene: TRBV27
j_gene: TRBJ2-1
abundance: NA

CDR3aa: CASSSVGATSTDTQYF
CDR3nt: TGCGCCAGCAGCTCGGTAGGGGCGACAAGCACAGATACGCAGTATTTT
d_gene: NA
v_gene: TRBV5-1
j_gene: TRBJ2-3
abundance: few

CDR3aa: CASSWVPSGGYNEQFF
CDR3nt: TGTGCCAGCAGCTGGGTACCTAGCGGGGGATACAATGAGCAGTTCTTC
d_gene: TRBD2
v_gene: TRBV5-4
j_gene: TRBJ2-1
abundance: NA

CDR3aa: CASSAPEGTGTGELFF
CDR3nt: TGTGCCAGCAGCGCCCCCGAGGGGACGGGCACCGGGGAGCTGTTTTTT
d_gene: NA
v_gene: TRBV7-2
j_gene: TRBJ2-2
abundance: NA

CDR3aa: CASRQGVEKLFF
CDR3nt: TGTGCCAGCAGACAGGGGGTGGAAAAACTGTTTTTT
d_gene: TRBD1
v_gene: TRBV25-1
j_gene: TRBJ1-4
abundance: NA